Below, 8 T cell receptor beta chains from the same sample are listed, as sequenced in a study of cytomegalovirus exposure and HLA in healthy donors. Use of 60 Vbeta and 13 Jbeta primers characterized the PCR. Libraries were prepared by immunoSEQ multiplex PCR; TCRdb keeps only in-frame clonotypes and omits some of them. In the table there are approximately 110,000 clones, about 85% of which are singletons. What was sequenced was PBMCs. These receptor sequences come from a man in his fifties or sixties in good health and CMV-seronegative.

The J gene is TRBJ1-2, the V gene TRBV4-2; the D is unclear. From germline, CDR1 is LGHNA and CDR2 YNFKEQ. Trimming cost V 1 base and J 2 bases, with 14 bases left between them. This CDR3 has 16 residues. The CDR3 here is CASSQAGGGFNYGYTF. The DNA of the CDR3 is TGTGCCAGCAGCCAAGCGGGTGGCGGATTCAACTATGGCTACACCTTC.

The chain is built from TRBV27 and TRBJ2-1, with 9 bases identical to TRBD2. The CDR3 contains 15 residues. The germline V gene encodes CDR1 MNHEY and CDR2 SMNVEV (reference sequence). Losses at the gene ends were 2 bases for V and 7 bases for J; bases not matched to a gene: 6. The CDR3 here is CASSLREREDNEQFF. The CDR3 bases are TGTGCCAGCAGTTTAAGGGAGCGGGAGGATAATGAGCAGTTCTTC.

CDR3 loop: CASSYLGTGSNTEAFF. The CDR3 coding sequence is TGCGCCAGCAGCTATCTAGGGACAGGATCGAACACTGAAGCTTTCTTT. The chain joins TRBV5-1 to TRBJ1-1, with 8 bases identical to TRBD1. V was pared by 3 bases and J by 1 base, with 8 bases of the junction left unmatched. The V gene's germline CDR1 is SGHRS and CDR2 YFSETQ. The CDR3 extends over 16 amino acids.

The V and J genes are TRBV7-6 and TRBJ2-1; 10 nucleotides agree with TRBD2. Unmatched junction bases numbered 5, after V lost 5 bases and J lost 1 base. Germline values: CDR1 SGHVS, CDR2 FNYEAQ. CDR3 length: 16 residues. CDR3: CASSKGLASSYNEQFF. The DNA for the CDR3 is TGTGCCAGCAGCAAGGGACTAGCGAGTTCCTACAATGAGCAGTTCTTC.

The genes are TRBV27 and TRBJ1-6; D perhaps matches TRBD1 (5 bases). Germline CDR1 reads MNHEY; CDR2 reads SMNVEV (reference sequence). The CDR3 totals 15 residues. Trimming cost V 3 bases and J 7 bases, with 13 bases left between them. CDR3 sequence (DNA): TGTGCCAGCAGTTTGGGGGGGACTCGAAATTCACCCCTCCACTTT. Protein product: CASSLGGTRNSPLHF.

V is TRBV7-7 and J is TRBJ2-1, with TRBD1 as a possible D gene (5 bases). Trimming removed 5 bases from V and 0 bases from J, with 14 bases in between. Germline lookup yields CDR1 SSHAT and CDR2 FNYEAQ (reference sequence). The CDR3 is 16 residues long. CDR3 sequence: CASSPTTGHSYNEQFF. CDR3 DNA sequence: TGTGCCAGCAGCCCGACGACCGGACACTCCTACAATGAGCAGTTCTTC.

The V gene is TRBV7-9, the J gene TRBJ2-3; D may be TRBD2 (6 bases). Germline CDR1 SEHNR, CDR2 FQNEAQ (reference sequence). V lost 6 bases to trimming and J lost 6 bases, with 22 bases between them. CDR3 length equals 16 residues. In DNA, the CDR3 is TGTGCCAGCAGTGACTGGGAGACTAGGTCTCAGGATACGCAGTATTTT. Amino acids: CASSDWETRSQDTQYF.

This sequence joins TRBV2 and TRBJ2-1; 9 nucleotides align to TRBD2. V was pared by 3 bases and J by 8 bases, with 8 bases of the junction left unmatched. CDR3 size: 15 residues. Germline lookup yields CDR1 SNHLY and CDR2 FYNNEI. CDR3 DNA: TGTGCCAGCAGTGAGAAGCGGGGGGTGCTCGATGAGCAGTTCTTC. It specifies CASSEKRGVLDEQFF.